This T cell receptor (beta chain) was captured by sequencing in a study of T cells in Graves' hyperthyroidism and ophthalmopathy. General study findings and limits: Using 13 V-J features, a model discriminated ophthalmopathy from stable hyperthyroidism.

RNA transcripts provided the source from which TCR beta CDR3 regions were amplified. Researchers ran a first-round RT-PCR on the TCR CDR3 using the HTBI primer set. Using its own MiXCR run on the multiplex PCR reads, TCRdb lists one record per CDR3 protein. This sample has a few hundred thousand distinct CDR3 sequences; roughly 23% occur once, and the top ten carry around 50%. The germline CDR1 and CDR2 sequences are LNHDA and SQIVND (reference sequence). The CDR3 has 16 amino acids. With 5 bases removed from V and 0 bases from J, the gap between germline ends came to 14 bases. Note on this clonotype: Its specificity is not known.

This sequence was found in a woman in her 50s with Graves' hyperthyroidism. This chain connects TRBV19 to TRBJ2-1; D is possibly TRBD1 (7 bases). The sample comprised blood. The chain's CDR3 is CASSPEGAFSYNEQFF. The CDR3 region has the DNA TGTGCCAGTAGTCCGGAGGGGGCCTTCTCCTACAATGAGCAGTTCTTC.